This is a list of T cell receptor beta chains from one sample in a study of graft-versus-host responses after intestinal transplantation. Measured with immunoSEQ multiplex PCR; TCRdb has only the in-frame clones, and not every one. This table has approximately 690 clones, roughly 96% appearing once. Sequenced material: PBMCs, taken 26 days after transplant. The source of these receptors is a human patient who received an intestinal transplant, so some T cells may come from the graft donor. The CDR3 runs from the conserved cysteine through the conserved F or W. D genes are given only for firm matches. Clone size appears in some rows only: once, few, many, or a class for an expanded clone.

v_gene	d_gene	abundance	j_gene	CDR3nt	CDR3aa
TRBV9	TRBD1	NA	TRBJ1-4	TGTGCCAGCAGCGTAGCCCTTCCCGGGACAGGGGGAGTGGTTGAAAAACTGTTTTTT	CASSVALPGTGGVVEKLFF
TRBV27	NA	NA	TRBJ2-1	TGTGCCAGCAATCGTGGGGGAGTCTCCTACAATGAGCAGTTCTTC	CASNRGGVSYNEQFF
TRBV9	NA	NA	TRBJ2-5	TGTGCCAGCAGCGACTTTTCCGGGAGAAGGGAGACCCAGTACTTC	CASSDFSGRRETQYF
TRBV4-1	TRBD1	NA	TRBJ2-5	TGCGCCAGCACCGAGTTTCCAGGGACAGGGGAACAAGAGACCCAGTACTTC	CASTEFPGTGEQETQYF
TRBV4-1	NA	NA	TRBJ2-7	TGCGCCAGCAGCCAAGTAGAAACGGGTGACGACTACGAGCAGTACTTC	CASSQVETGDDYEQYF
TRBV11-2	NA	NA	TRBJ2-1	TGTGCCAGCAGCTCTCGGACCATCTCCTACAATGAGCAGTTCTTC	CASSSRTISYNEQFF
TRBV6-5	TRBD2	once	TRBJ2-1	TGTGCCAGCACCTGGACTAGCGGGAGGTCCAATGAGCAGTTCTTC	CASTWTSGRSNEQFF
TRBV4-3	TRBD2	NA	TRBJ2-2	TGCGCCAGCAGCCAAGTGATAGCGGGAGGCACCGGGGAGCTGTTTTTT	CASSQVIAGGTGELFF
TRBV29-1	NA	NA	TRBJ2-7	TGCAGCGTCGCGGGACAGTCCTACGAGCAGTACTTC	CSVAGQSYEQYF
TRBV15	NA	once	TRBJ2-7	TGTGCCACCAGCAGAGGAGTCCTGAGGGACGAGCAGTACTTC	CATSRGVLRDEQYF
TRBV19	TRBD2	NA	TRBJ2-5	TGTGCCAGTAGTATGAAGGCTAGCGGGCAAGAGACCCAGTACTTC	CASSMKASGQETQYF
TRBV19	TRBD2	NA	TRBJ2-7	TGTGCCAGTAGTATGGGGCGGGAGGCCCACGAGCAGTACTTC	CASSMGREAHEQYF
TRBV5-6	NA	NA	TRBJ2-1	TGTGCCAGCAGCCCGATGATCCACAATGAGCAGTTCTTC	CASSPMIHNEQFF
TRBV27	NA	NA	TRBJ2-7	TGTGCCAGCAGCAGGAGGGGAGGCAACTACGAGCAGTACTTC	CASSRRGGNYEQYF
TRBV7-9	NA	once	TRBJ2-1	TGTGCCAGCAGCTCCAACCCCGAGGATGAGCAGTTCTTC	CASSSNPEDEQFF
TRBV5-4	TRBD2	NA	TRBJ2-1	TGTGCCAGCAGCACCGCCGGTGGGGGAGGACTAGCGGGCAGGGGTGAGCAGTTCTTC	CASSTAGGGGLAGRGEQFF
TRBV21-1	NA	NA	TRBJ2-7	TGTGCCAGCAGCAAAGCGGGAGCGGACAGCAGCTCCTACGAGCAGTACTTC	CASSKAGADSSSYEQYF
TRBV21-1	NA	NA	TRBJ2-7	TGTGCCAGCCGACTACATAAGGAAGCCCAGGGCGAGCAGTACTTC	CASRLHKEAQGEQYF
TRBV5-4	NA	NA	TRBJ2-1	TGTGCCAGCAGCCCCGAACAGGGACGACGGAATGAGCAGTTCTTC	CASSPEQGRRNEQFF
TRBV7-9	TRBD1	NA	TRBJ1-6	TGTGCCAGCAGCTCCGGACAGGGAGTTTCACCCCTCCACTTT	CASSSGQGVSPLHF
TRBV18	TRBD1	NA	TRBJ1-2	TGTGCCAGCTCACCAGACAGGGATGGGGACGCCGGCTACACCTTC	CASSPDRDGDAGYTF
TRBV7-6	NA	NA	TRBJ2-7	TGTGCCAGCAGCAGTCCAGGGCCCTACGAGCAGTACTTC	CASSSPGPYEQYF
TRBV7-9	NA	once	TRBJ2-2	TGTGCCAGCAGCTTTGATCCGACCGAGCTGTTTTTT	CASSFDPTELFF
TRBV19	NA	NA	TRBJ2-5	TGTGCCAGTAGTATAGGCGCGTCGGAAGAGACCCAGTACTTC	CASSIGASEETQYF
TRBV9	TRBD2	NA	TRBJ2-3	TGTGCCAGCAGCTGGGGGAGGGCAAGCACAGATACGCAGTATTTT	CASSWGRASTDTQYF
TRBV30	NA	NA	TRBJ2-1	TGTGCCTGGAGTGTAGGGGGAGGCGTCTACAATGAGCAGTTCTTC	CAWSVGGGVYNEQFF
TRBV27	NA	NA	TRBJ1-5	TGTGCCAGCAGTTTATCGGGGGTCCCCGACTATCAGCCCCAGCATTTT	CASSLSGVPDYQPQHF
TRBV4-2	NA	NA	TRBJ2-7	TGTGCCAGCAGCCAAGTGGGTCGGTACGAGCAGTACTTC	CASSQVGRYEQYF
TRBV5-1	NA	NA	TRBJ2-1	TGCGCCAGCAGCTTGGATCAGGGGATCAGGAACAATGAGCAGTTCTTC	CASSLDQGIRNNEQFF
TRBV6-5	NA	NA	TRBJ1-5	TGTGCCAGCAGGATGGGACCGAGCAATCAGCCCCAGCATTTT	CASRMGPSNQPQHF
TRBV5-6	NA	NA	TRBJ2-5	TGTGCCAGCAGCTTGGGGACCGCTAGAGAAGAGACCCAGTACTTC	CASSLGTAREETQYF
TRBV27	NA	NA	TRBJ1-5	TGTGCCAGCACCTCAAAGGAGAGTAGCAATCAGCCCCAGCATTTT	CASTSKESSNQPQHF
TRBV11-2	NA	once	TRBJ2-1	TGTGCCAGCAGCTTAGAGGGGGGTGGTGAGCAGTTCTTC	CASSLEGGGEQFF